This TCR beta chain was documented in a study of ipilimumab plus nivolumab after autologous stem cell transplantation. Study-level background: A median of about 8 nivolumab and 4 to 6 ipilimumab doses were given.

Measured with immunoSEQ multiplex PCR; TCRdb has only the in-frame clones, and not every one. Here the sample spans 15,000 to 20,000 clones, 81% being singletons. The V gene's germline CDR1 is MNHEY and CDR2 SMNVEV (reference sequence). The V and J ends lost 5 bases and 0 bases respectively, with 14 bases between them. The CDR3 has 15 residues. Patients got ipilimumab 1 mg/kg beginning 14 to 28 days post-transplant. This sequence was found in a male donor with diffuse large B-cell lymphoma. V usage is TRBV27 and J usage is TRBJ2-7; D remains unclear. The sequencing used PBMCs, collected in a trial of ipilimumab plus nivolumab as post-transplant consolidation. CDR3 sequence reads: CASSLTSASSYEQYF. The CDR3 coding sequence is TGTGCCAGCAGTCTTACGTCGGCGAGCTCCTACGAGCAGTACTTC.